The present T cell receptor beta chain was sequenced within a study of radiotherapy plus CTLA-4 blockade in lung cancer. Study background: Around 19% of enrolled patients responded objectively, and 31% had disease control.

The CDR3 contains 15 residues. Sequenced by immunoSEQ multiplex PCR; TCRdb stores in-frame clones only, minus some. The sample carries about 76,000 clones, roughly four fifths recorded once. Source: peripheral blood, taken from a patient treated with radiotherapy plus ipilimumab. The sequence derives from a human donor with non-small cell lung cancer who had stable disease on radiotherapy plus ipilimumab. This rearrangement joins TRBV21-1 to TRBJ1-2; no check of the table's D call, TRBD1, against the DNA was made. TRBV21-1 is given as a pseudogene. CDR3 amino acids: CASSGRDREGYGYTF. CDR3 sequence (DNA): TGTGCCAGCAGCGGGCGGGACAGGGAAGGGTATGGCTACACCTTC.